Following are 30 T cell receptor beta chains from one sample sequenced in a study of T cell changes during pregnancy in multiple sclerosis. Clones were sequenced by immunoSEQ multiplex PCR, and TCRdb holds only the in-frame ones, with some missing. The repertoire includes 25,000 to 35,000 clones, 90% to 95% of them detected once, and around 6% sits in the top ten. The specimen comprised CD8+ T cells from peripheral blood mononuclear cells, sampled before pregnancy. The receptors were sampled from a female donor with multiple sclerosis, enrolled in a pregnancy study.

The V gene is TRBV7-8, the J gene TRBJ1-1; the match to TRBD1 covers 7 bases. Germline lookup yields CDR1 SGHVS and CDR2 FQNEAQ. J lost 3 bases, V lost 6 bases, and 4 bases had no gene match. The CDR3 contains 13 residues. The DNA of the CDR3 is TGTGCCAGCAGTCTCGACAGGGACACTGAAGCTTTCTTT. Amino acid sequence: CASSLDRDTEAFF.

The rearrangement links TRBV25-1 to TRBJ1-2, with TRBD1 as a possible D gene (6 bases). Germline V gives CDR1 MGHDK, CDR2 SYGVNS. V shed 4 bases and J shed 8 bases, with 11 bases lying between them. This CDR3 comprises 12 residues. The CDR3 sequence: CASSGDRLGYTF. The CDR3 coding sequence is TGTGCCAGCAGTGGCGACAGGTTGGGCTACACCTTC.

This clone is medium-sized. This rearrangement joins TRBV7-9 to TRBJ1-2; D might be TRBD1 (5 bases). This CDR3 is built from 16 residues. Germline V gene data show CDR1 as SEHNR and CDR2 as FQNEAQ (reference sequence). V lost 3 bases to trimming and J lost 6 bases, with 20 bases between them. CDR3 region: CASSFHVDLTGDGYTF. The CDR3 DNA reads TGTGCCAGCAGCTTCCATGTAGACCTCACGGGGGATGGCTACACCTTC.

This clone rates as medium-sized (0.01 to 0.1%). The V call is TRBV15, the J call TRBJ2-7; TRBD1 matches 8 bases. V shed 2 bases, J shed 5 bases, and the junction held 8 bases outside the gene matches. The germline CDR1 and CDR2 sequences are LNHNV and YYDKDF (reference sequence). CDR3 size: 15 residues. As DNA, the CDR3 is TGTGCCACCAGCAGACAGGACAGGGAGACACACGAGCAGTACTTC. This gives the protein CATSRQDRETHEQYF.

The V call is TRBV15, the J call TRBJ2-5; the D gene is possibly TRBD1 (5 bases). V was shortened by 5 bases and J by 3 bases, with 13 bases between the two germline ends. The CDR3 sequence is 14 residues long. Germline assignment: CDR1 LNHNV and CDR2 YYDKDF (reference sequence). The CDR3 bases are TGTGCCACCAGCGTCAGACGGACAAAAGAGACCCAGTACTTC. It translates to CATSVRRTKETQYF.

CDR3: CAWSEGSGPDNEQFF. CDR3 nucleotide sequence: TGTGCCTGGAGCGAGGGTTCGGGTCCCGACAATGAGCAGTTCTTC. The V call is TRBV30, the J call TRBJ2-1; the D gene is possibly TRBD2 (5 bases). The CDR3 consists of 15 residues. V lost 3 bases, J lost 5 bases, and 17 bases lay in between. Germline V CDR1 and CDR2: GTSNPN, SVGIG (reference sequence).

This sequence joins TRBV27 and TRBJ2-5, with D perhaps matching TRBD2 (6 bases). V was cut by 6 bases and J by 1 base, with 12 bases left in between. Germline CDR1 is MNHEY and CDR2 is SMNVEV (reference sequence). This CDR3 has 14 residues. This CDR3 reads CASSLGGSQETQYF. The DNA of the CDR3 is TGTGCCAGCAGCCTAGGAGGGTCCCAAGAGACCCAGTACTTC.

CDR3 loop: CASSRGGTEAFF. The CDR3 nucleotides are TGTGCCAGCAGCCGGGGAGGCACTGAAGCTTTCTTT. The V gene is TRBV27, the J gene TRBJ1-1; D is ambiguous. CDR1 MNHEY and CDR2 SMNVEV come from the germline V gene (reference sequence). This CDR3 contains 12 residues. Trimming removed 6 bases from V and 4 bases from J, with 9 bases in between.

The DNA of the CDR3 is TGCGCCAGCAGCCGACACAGGGGTGGCACTGAAGCTTTCTTT. It is translated as CASSRHRGGTEAFF. This chain joins TRBV4-1 and TRBJ1-1, with 7 bases fitting TRBD1. V trimming: 4 bases; J trimming: 4 bases; junction bases outside the gene matches: 6. The V gene's germline CDR1 is MGHRA and CDR2 YSYEKL. The CDR3 is made up of 14 amino acids.

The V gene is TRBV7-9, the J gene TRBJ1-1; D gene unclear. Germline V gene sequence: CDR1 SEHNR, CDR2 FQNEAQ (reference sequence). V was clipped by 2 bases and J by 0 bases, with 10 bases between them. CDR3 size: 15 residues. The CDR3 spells CASSLLSGMNTEAFF. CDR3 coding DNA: TGTGCCAGCAGCTTATTATCAGGCATGAACACTGAAGCTTTCTTT. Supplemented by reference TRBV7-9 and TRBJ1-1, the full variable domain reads DTGVSQNPRHKITKRGQNVTFRCDPISEHNRLYWYRQTLGQGPEFLTYFQNEAQLEKSRLLSDRFSAERPKGSFSTLEIQRTEQGDSAMYLCASSLLSGMNTEAFFGQGTRLTVV.

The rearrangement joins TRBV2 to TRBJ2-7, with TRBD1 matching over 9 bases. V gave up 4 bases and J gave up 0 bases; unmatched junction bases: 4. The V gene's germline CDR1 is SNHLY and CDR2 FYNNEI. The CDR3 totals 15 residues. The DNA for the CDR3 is TGTGCCAGCAGTGTTGGGACAGGGACCTCCTACGAGCAGTACTTC. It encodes CASSVGTGTSYEQYF.

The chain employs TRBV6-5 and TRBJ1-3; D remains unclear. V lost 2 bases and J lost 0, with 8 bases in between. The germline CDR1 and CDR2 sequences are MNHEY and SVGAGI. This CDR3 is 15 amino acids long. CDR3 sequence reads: CASSYDGSSGNTIYF. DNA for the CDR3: TGTGCCAGCAGTTACGACGGGAGCTCTGGAAACACCATATATTTT.

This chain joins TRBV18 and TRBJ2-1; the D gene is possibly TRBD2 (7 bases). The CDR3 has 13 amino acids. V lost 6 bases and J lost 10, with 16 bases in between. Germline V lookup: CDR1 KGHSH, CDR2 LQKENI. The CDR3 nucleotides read TGTGCCAGCTCCCTGCCTGGGGGGGGCGAGCAGTTCTTC. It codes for CASSLPGGGEQFF. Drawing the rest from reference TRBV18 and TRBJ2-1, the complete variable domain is NAGVMQNPRHLVRRRGQEARLRCSPMKGHSHVYWYRQLPEEGLKFMVYLQKENIIDESGMPKERFSAEFPKEGPSILRIQQVVRGDSAAYFCASSLPGGGEQFFGPGTRLTVL.

The CDR3 bases are TGTGCCAGCAGCTCGACGACAGGGGAGGGGGAGACCCAGTACTTC. It specifies CASSSTTGEGETQYF. The chain combines TRBV7-9 with TRBJ2-5, with D possibly matching TRBD1 (8 bases). This CDR3 has 15 amino acids. The V end lost 4 bases, the J end lost 5 bases, and 17 bases lay between the germline ends. From germline, CDR1 is SEHNR and CDR2 FQNEAQ (reference sequence).

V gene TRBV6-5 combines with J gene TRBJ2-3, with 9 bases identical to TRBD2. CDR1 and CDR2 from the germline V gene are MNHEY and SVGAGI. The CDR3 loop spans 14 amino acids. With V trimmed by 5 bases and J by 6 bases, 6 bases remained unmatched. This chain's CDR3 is CASSGSGGGDTQYF. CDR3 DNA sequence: TGTGCCAGCAGTGGTAGCGGGGGTGGTGATACGCAGTATTTT.

CDR3 coding DNA: TGTGCCAGCAGAACAAGGACTAGGTCTTTCACAGATACGCAGTATTTT. It yields the protein CASRTRTRSFTDTQYF. The chain couples TRBV28 to TRBJ2-3; 7 nucleotides match TRBD2. This CDR3 has 16 residues. Germline assignment: CDR1 MDHEN and CDR2 SYDVKM. The ends lost 6 bases at V and 2 bases at J; junction bases unmatched: 11.

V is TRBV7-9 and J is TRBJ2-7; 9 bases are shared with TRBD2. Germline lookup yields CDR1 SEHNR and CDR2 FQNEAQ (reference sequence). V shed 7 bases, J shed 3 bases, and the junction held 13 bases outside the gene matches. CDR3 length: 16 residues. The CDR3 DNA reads TGTGCCAGCACCCTAGGGCCTAGCGGGACCCGCTACGAGCAGTACTTC. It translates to CASTLGPSGTRYEQYF.

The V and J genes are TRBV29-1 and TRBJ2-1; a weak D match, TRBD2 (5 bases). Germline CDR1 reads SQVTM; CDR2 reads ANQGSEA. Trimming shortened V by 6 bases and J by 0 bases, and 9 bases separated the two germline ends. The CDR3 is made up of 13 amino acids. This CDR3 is CSVSGLSYNEQFF. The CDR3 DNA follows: TGCAGCGTCAGCGGACTCTCCTACAATGAGCAGTTCTTC.

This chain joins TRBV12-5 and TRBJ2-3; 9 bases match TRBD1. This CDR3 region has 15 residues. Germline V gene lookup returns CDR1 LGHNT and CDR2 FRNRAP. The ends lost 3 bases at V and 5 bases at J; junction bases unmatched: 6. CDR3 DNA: TGTGCTAGTGGTTTCTGGGACAGGGAGGGAGATACGCAGTATTTT. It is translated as CASGFWDREGDTQYF.

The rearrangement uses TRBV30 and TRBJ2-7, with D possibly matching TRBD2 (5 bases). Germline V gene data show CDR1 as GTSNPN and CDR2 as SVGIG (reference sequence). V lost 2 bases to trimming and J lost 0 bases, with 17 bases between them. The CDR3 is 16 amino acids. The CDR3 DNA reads TGTGCCTGGAGTAGAAGCGGCAGAAGTTCCTCCTACGAGCAGTACTTC. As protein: CAWSRSGRSSSYEQYF. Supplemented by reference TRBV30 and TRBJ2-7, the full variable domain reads SQTIHQWPATLVQPVGSPLSLECTVEGTSNPNLYWYRQAAGRGLQLLFYSVGIGQISSEVPQNLSASRPQDRQFILSSKKLLLSDSGFYLCAWSRSGRSSSYEQYFGPGTRLTVT.

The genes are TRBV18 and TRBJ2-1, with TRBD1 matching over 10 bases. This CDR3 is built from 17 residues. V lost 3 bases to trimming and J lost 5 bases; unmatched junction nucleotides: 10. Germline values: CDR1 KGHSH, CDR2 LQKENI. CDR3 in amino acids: CASSPLAGTGENNEQFF. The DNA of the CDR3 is TGTGCCAGCTCACCTCTCGCCGGGACAGGGGAGAACAATGAGCAGTTCTTC. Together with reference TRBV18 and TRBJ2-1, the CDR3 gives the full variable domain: NAGVMQNPRHLVRRRGQEARLRCSPMKGHSHVYWYRQLPEEGLKFMVYLQKENIIDESGMPKERFSAEFPKEGPSILRIQQVVRGDSAAYFCASSPLAGTGENNEQFFGPGTRLTVL.

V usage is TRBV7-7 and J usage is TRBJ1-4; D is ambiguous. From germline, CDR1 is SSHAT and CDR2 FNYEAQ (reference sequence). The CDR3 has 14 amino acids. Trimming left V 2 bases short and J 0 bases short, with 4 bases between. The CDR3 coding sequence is TGTGCCAGCAGCTTATCCGCAACTAATGAAAAACTGTTTTTT. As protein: CASSLSATNEKLFF.

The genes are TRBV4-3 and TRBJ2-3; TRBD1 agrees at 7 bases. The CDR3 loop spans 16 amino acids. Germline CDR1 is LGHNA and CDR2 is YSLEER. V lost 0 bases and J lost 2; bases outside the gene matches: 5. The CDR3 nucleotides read TGCGCCAGCAGCCAAGATTACGACAGGGACACAGATACGCAGTATTTT. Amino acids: CASSQDYDRDTDTQYF.

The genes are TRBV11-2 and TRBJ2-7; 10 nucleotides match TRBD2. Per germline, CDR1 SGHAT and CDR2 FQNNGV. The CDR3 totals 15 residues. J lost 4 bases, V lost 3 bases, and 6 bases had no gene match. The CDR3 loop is CASSFPSGSLYEQYF. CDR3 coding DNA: TGTGCCAGCAGCTTTCCTAGCGGGAGCTTGTACGAGCAGTACTTC.

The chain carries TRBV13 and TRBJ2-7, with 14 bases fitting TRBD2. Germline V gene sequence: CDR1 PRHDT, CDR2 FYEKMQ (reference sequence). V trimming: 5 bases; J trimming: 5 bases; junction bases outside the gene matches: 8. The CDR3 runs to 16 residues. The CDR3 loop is CASSPRTSGRSNEQYF. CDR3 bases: TGTGCCAGCAGCCCTCGGACTAGCGGGAGGAGCAACGAGCAGTACTTC.

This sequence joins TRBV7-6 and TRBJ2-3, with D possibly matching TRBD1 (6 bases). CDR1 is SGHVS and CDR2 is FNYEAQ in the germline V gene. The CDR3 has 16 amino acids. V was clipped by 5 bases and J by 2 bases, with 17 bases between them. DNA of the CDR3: TGTGCCAGCAGCCAGGGACACCACACCAACACAGATACGCAGTATTTT. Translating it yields CASSQGHHTNTDTQYF.

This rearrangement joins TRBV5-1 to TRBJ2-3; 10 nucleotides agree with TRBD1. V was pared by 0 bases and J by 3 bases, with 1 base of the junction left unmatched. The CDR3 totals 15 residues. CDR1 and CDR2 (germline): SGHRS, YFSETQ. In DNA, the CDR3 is TGCGCCAGCAGCTTGGGACAGGGGGCGACAGATACGCAGTATTTT. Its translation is CASSLGQGATDTQYF.

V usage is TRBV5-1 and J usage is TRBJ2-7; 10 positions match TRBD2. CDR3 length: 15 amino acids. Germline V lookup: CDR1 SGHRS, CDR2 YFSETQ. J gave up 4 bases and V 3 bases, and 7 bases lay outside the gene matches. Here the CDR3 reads CASSSSSGSRYEQYF. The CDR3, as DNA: TGCGCCAGCAGCTCGTCTAGCGGGAGCCGGTACGAGCAGTACTTC.

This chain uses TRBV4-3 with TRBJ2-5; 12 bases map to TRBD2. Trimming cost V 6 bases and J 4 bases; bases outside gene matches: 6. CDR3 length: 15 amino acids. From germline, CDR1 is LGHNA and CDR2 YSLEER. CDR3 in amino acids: CASSRLAGDPETQYF. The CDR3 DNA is TGCGCCAGCAGTCGACTAGCGGGAGATCCAGAGACCCAGTACTTC.

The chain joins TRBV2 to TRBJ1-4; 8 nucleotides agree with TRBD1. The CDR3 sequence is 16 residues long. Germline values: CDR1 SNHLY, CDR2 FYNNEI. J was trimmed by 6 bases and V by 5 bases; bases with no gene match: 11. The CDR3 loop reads CASSWDRNLGYEKLFF. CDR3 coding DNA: TGTGCCAGCAGTTGGGACAGGAATTTAGGGTATGAAAAACTGTTTTTT.